Sequencing of this T cell receptor beta chain was carried out in a study of T cell changes during pregnancy in multiple sclerosis. The V and J ends lost 5 bases and 3 bases, in that order; junction bases with no gene match: 14. CDR1 is MNHEY and CDR2 is SMNVEV in the germline V gene (reference sequence). The CDR3 is made up of 18 amino acids. The table came from immunoSEQ multiplex PCR; TCRdb's copy has only in-frame clones and leaves some out. In the table there are 100,000 to 110,000 clones, 92% of which are singletons. This TCR derives from a female donor with multiple sclerosis, enrolled in a pregnancy study. The sample here was peripheral blood, taken after pregnancy. The J gene is TRBJ1-2, the V gene TRBV27; TRBD1 matches at 11 bases. The CDR3 sequence: CASSPGKGQGVTYYGYTF. The CDR3 DNA follows: TGTGCCAGCAGTCCCGGGAAGGGACAGGGGGTCACTTACTATGGCTACACCTTC.